This is a list of T cell receptor beta chains from one sample in a study of T cell changes during pregnancy in multiple sclerosis. Clones were read by immunoSEQ multiplex PCR, and TCRdb kept only the in-frame ones, dropping some. Among around 45,000 clones listed, approximately 91% were seen once. Here the sequenced sample was CD4+ T cells from peripheral blood mononuclear cells, taken in the second trimester of pregnancy. Receptors were obtained from a female donor in good health, enrolled as a control in a pregnancy study. Both conserved end residues are part of each CDR3. Each record gives: J gene, V gene, D gene, clone size, CDR3 protein, CDR3 DNA. The D gene is left open where the match is weak. A row's size may be missing; if present it is once, few, many or a size class.

TRBJ2-2 TRBV2 TRBD1 NA CASRDRQGARGELFF TGTGCCAGCAGAGATCGACAGGGGGCGAGGGGGGAGCTGTTTTTT
TRBJ2-1 TRBV11-3 TRBD2 NA CASSLLAGSGEQFF TGTGCCAGCAGCTTACTAGCGGGATCGGGTGAGCAGTTCTTC
TRBJ2-5 TRBV12-1 NA NA CASGRTSGFQETQYF TGTGCCAGCGGTCGGACTAGCGGGTTCCAAGAGACCCAGTACTTC
TRBJ2-1 TRBV5-4 TRBD1 NA CASSSRDRKNNEQFF TGTGCCAGCAGCTCCCGGGACAGGAAAAACAATGAGCAGTTCTTC
TRBJ1-2 TRBV6-1 NA NA CASSEAEGANYGYTF TGTGCCAGCAGTGAAGCGGAAGGGGCTAACTATGGCTACACCTTC
TRBJ1-5 TRBV6-6 NA NA CASSAHLDQPQHF TGTGCCAGCAGTGCCCACTTGGATCAGCCCCAGCATTTT
TRBJ1-2 TRBV30 NA NA CAWSDGIHRGYGYTF TGTGCCTGGAGTGATGGGATCCACCGGGGTTATGGCTACACCTTC
TRBJ2-7 TRBV7-2 NA NA CASSRFIADYEQYF TGTGCCAGCAGCCGATTCATTGCAGACTACGAGCAGTACTTC
TRBJ1-1 TRBV19 NA NA CASPRGGEAFF TGTGCCAGCCCCCGCGGAGGGGAAGCTTTCTTT
TRBJ2-7 TRBV18 NA NA CASSPNGGYEQYF TGTGCCAGCTCACCCAATGGAGGCTACGAGCAGTACTTC
TRBJ2-7 TRBV7-2 NA NA CASSPRVRSYEQYF TGTGCCAGCAGCCCCAGGGTTCGGTCCTACGAGCAGTACTTC
TRBJ2-7 TRBV30 TRBD2 once CACEPGGYEQYF TGTGCCTGTGAACCGGGGGGCTACGAGCAGTACTTC
TRBJ2-1 TRBV19 TRBD2 NA CASSIARGGLNEQFF TGTGCCAGTAGTATAGCGCGGGGGGGCCTGAATGAGCAGTTCTTC
TRBJ2-1 TRBV6-1 NA NA CASSARRDSNEQFF TGTGCCAGCAGCGCCCGGCGGGATTCCAATGAGCAGTTCTTC
TRBJ1-1 TRBV18 TRBD1 NA CASSPQDRGFGTEAFF TGTGCCAGCTCACCACAGGACAGGGGTTTTGGCACTGAAGCTTTCTTT
TRBJ2-3 TRBV9 NA NA CASSRATVDTQYF TGTGCCAGCAGCCGCGCAACGGTAGATACGCAGTATTTT
TRBJ1-1 TRBV19 NA NA CASQLGAANTEAFF TGTGCCAGCCAATTAGGGGCGGCGAACACTGAAGCTTTCTTT
TRBJ2-1 TRBV2 TRBD2 NA CARRRTSGGYNEQFF TGTGCCAGACGGCGGACTAGCGGGGGCTACAATGAGCAGTTCTTC
TRBJ2-1 TRBV19 TRBD1 NA CASSIQGAGDEQFF TGTGCCAGTAGTATTCAGGGGGCAGGGGATGAGCAGTTCTTC
TRBJ1-1 TRBV18 TRBD1 NA CASSRSSGGTGMVNTEAFF TGTGCCAGCTCACGCTCCTCCGGTGGGACAGGGATGGTGAACACTGAAGCTTTCTTT
TRBJ2-5 TRBV28 NA NA CASSPNRQDLQETQYF TGTGCCAGCAGCCCTAATAGACAAGACCTACAAGAGACCCAGTACTTC
TRBJ1-3 TRBV29-1 NA NA CSASGHSGNTIYF TGCAGCGCCTCAGGTCACTCTGGAAACACCATATATTTT
TRBJ1-1 TRBV7-8 NA NA CASSLAQGLRTQFTEAFF TGTGCCAGCAGCTTAGCGCAGGGTCTAAGAACACAGTTCACTGAAGCTTTCTTT
TRBJ1-1 TRBV7-8 NA NA CASSFGRQNTEAFF TGTGCCAGCAGCTTTGGGCGTCAGAACACTGAAGCTTTCTTT
TRBJ2-2 TRBV6-4 TRBD2 NA CASKVAGGPDTGELFF TGTGCCAGCAAGGTGGCGGGAGGGCCCGACACCGGGGAGCTGTTTTTT
TRBJ2-5 TRBV5-1 TRBD2 NA CASSLTSGQQTQYF TGCGCCAGCAGCTTGACTAGCGGCCAGCAGACCCAGTACTTC
TRBJ2-4 TRBV5-1 NA once CASSSLGPLAKNIQYF TGCGCCAGCAGCTCCTTGGGGCCCCTAGCCAAAAACATTCAGTACTTC
TRBJ2-5 TRBV6-1 NA NA CASSFDTNWETQYF TGTGCCAGCAGTTTCGACACAAATTGGGAGACCCAGTACTTC
TRBJ2-7 TRBV4-1 TRBD2 NA CASSRGLAGISYEQYF TGCGCCAGCAGCCGGGGACTAGCGGGGATCTCCTACGAGCAGTACTTC
TRBJ2-1 TRBV18 NA NA CASSPQTGEQFF TGTGCCAGCTCACCACAGACAGGAGAGCAGTTCTTC
TRBJ2-5 TRBV10-3 NA NA CAISDTYETQYF TGTGCCATCAGTGACACCTACGAGACCCAGTACTTC
TRBJ2-1 TRBV5-1 NA NA CASSLVTRGRTYNEQFF TGCGCCAGCAGCTTGGTGACCCGGGGTCGTACCTACAATGAGCAGTTCTTC
TRBJ2-7 TRBV7-3 NA once CASSANTGYEQYF TGTGCCAGCAGCGCTAACACGGGCTACGAGCAGTACTTC
TRBJ1-2 TRBV2 NA NA CASSPTGDYGYTF TGTGCCAGCAGCCCCACCGGAGACTATGGCTACACCTTC
TRBJ2-1 TRBV9 TRBD2 NA CASSVVAASGGAYNEQFF TGTGCCAGCAGCGTAGTCGCGGCTAGCGGGGGGGCCTACAATGAGCAGTTCTTC
TRBJ1-2 TRBV28 NA NA CASSLYQRGYTF TGTGCCAGCAGTTTATATCAGCGGGGCTACACCTTC
TRBJ2-3 TRBV7-9 NA once CASSFGFSTDTQYF TGTGCCAGCAGCTTCGGGTTTAGCACAGATACGCAGTATTTT
TRBJ1-1 TRBV10-2 TRBD1 once CASSYRGQGSEAFF TGCGCCAGCTCCTACAGGGGGCAAGGCTCTGAAGCTTTCTTT
TRBJ1-1 TRBV2 TRBD1 NA CAITDRGRTPEAFF TGTGCCATTACGGACAGGGGGCGTACCCCTGAAGCTTTCTTT
TRBJ1-3 TRBV9 NA NA CASSVLGQWKGNTIYF TGTGCTAGCAGCGTACTCGGACAGTGGAAGGGAAACACCATATATTTT
TRBJ2-6 TRBV6-4 NA once CASSDYSGANVLTF TGTGCCAGCAGTGATTACTCTGGGGCCAACGTCCTGACTTTC
TRBJ1-5 TRBV11-2 TRBD1 NA CASSLRGQGSDQPQHF TGTGCCAGCAGCTTGAGGGGACAGGGGTCCGATCAGCCCCAGCATTTT
TRBJ2-7 TRBV27 TRBD1 NA CASSQAAGTGRPSYEQYF TGTGCCAGCAGTCAAGCTGCCGGGACAGGACGACCCTCCTACGAGCAGTACTTC
TRBJ2-5 TRBV27 TRBD2 NA CASRGGSGILETQYF TGTGCCAGCAGGGGGGGGAGTGGGATTTTGGAGACCCAGTACTTC
TRBJ2-1 TRBV7-2 NA NA CASSPWGEGEQFF TGTGCCAGCAGCCCATGGGGGGAAGGGGAGCAGTTCTTC